This paragraph covers one TCR beta chain sequence. The source of the sample is a study of T cells in Graves' hyperthyroidism and ophthalmopathy. Background on the study: At the time of initial diagnosis and before any treatment, peripheral blood was collected.

The CDR3 loop spans 15 amino acids. CDR1 is SGDLS and CDR2 is YYNGEE in the germline V gene. The J segment lost 7 bases and the V segment lost 3 bases, leaving 8 bases of the junction unmatched. PBMCs stemmed from around 10 ml fresh peripheral blood. Amplification of TCR beta CDR3 regions was performed using RNA transcripts as template. An initial round of RT-PCR targeting the TCR CDR3 relied on the HTBI primer set. MiXCR, run by TCRdb on the multiplex PCR reads, gives a single entry per CDR3 protein. The top ten clones hold 33% of a sample with 300,000 or so distinct CDR3 sequences, around 17% of them seen once.

The gene calls are TRBV9 and TRBJ2-1; 9 nucleotides match TRBD1. The source of this sequence is a man aged 30 to 39 with Graves' hyperthyroidism. The sequencing sample was made of blood. The CDR3 coding sequence is TGTGCCAGCAGCGGTGGGACAGGGATCCAGAATGAGCAGTTCTTC. This sequence encodes CASSGGTGIQNEQFF.